In this sample, the clone carrying this TCR beta chain turned up once. Assay: immunoSEQ multiplex PCR; the TCRdb copy retains only in-frame clones and omits some. The sample holds under 1,100,000 clones, 65% to 75% seen once. From CD4+ cells came CD45RA+ naive and CD45RA-negative memory subsets. CDR3 size: 15 residues. The V gene lost 0 bases and the J gene lost 2 bases, with 10 bases spanning the gap. The germline V gene has CDR1 MNHNS and CDR2 SASEGT. These data are taken from a study of shared clonotypes between healthy human individuals. Whole-study context: Researchers assigned three CD4 naive, three CD4 memory, two CD8 naive and one CD8 memory plate to each donor.

The TCR comes from a young man in good health. The chain is built from TRBV6-1 and TRBJ2-5; D is ambiguous. Sequenced material: memory CD4+ T cells sorted from blood. As to subset: CD45RA-negative fraction. The CDR3 nucleotides are TGTGCCAGCAGTGAAGCGCTAGGGCCACAAGAGACCCAGTACTTC. Its translation: CASSEALGPQETQYF.